This T cell receptor beta chain was captured by sequencing in a study of blood T cells in healthy people across ages. A second roughly 6 to 12 cycle PCR used barcoded and J-beta primers. Each cDNA molecule, via a template-switch adaptor with 12 random nucleotides, was tagged. One entry per CDR3 protein results from TCRdb running MiXCR on the 5' RACE reads. The table records just over 800,000 distinct CDR3 sequences, about 59% of them present only once. As to this clonotype: Its antigen is currently unknown.

Trimming cost V 2 bases and J 4 bases, with 17 bases left between them. From germline, CDR1 is MNHEY and CDR2 SVGAGI. The CDR3 is 16 amino acids. Study-level results: Using unsorted PBMCs precluded a conclusive naive versus antigen-experienced comparison. TCR beta diversity tracked closely with naive T cell percentage. It was the long-lived donors that had more naive CD4+ cells and higher diversity than aged donors.

The J gene is TRBJ1-2, the V gene TRBV6-5; the D gene is possibly TRBD1 (5 bases). Material for sequencing was blood. This sequence was found in a man between 25 and 39 years old in good health. The CDR3 loop reads CASSYHGQGLTYGYTF. The CDR3 bases are TGTGCCAGCAGTTACCATGGACAAGGACTTACCTATGGCTACACCTTC.